The clone carrying this T cell receptor beta chain was detected only a few times. Original processing methods: Nucleated cell number was recorded as an estimate derived from reference gene primer amplification. This table comes from immunoSEQ multiplex PCR, and its TCRdb copy is limited to in-frame clones, with some not included. V, J and clone size derive from that table, while D and trimming were established from the DNA sequence. The sample records some 300,000 clones, around nine tenths being singletons. The data belong to a study of blood T cell repertoires in COVID-19. Study at large: Samples of COVID-19 (acute and convalescent) were obtained from the United States, Italy and Spain.

This CDR3 region has 14 residues. Germline CDR1 and CDR2: SGHDT and YYEEEE. V lost 4 bases to trimming and J lost 2 bases, with 10 bases between them. This receptor was taken from a woman in her 30s with COVID-19, enrolled during active disease. The genes are TRBV5-6 and TRBJ1-3; tentatively, D is TRBD1 (5 bases). What was sequenced was peripheral blood. The CDR3 DNA reads as TGTGCCAGCAGCCTGGGGGGGGCTGGAAACACCATATATTTT. Translation: CASSLGGAGNTIYF.